Each of the 21 T cell receptor beta chains below was sequenced from the same sample in a study of blood T cell repertoires in COVID-19 (dated by TCRdb to 2019 to 2021). Preparation of the library involved the immunoSEQ multiplex PCR assay. This immuneACCESS table, as held by TCRdb, lists in-frame sequences with V and J called but not all clones. Of the missing ones, under half trace to an unresolved V gene in checked studies; the others have no known cause. This sample is represented by around 130,000 clones; roughly 84% of them were singletons. The ten largest account for almost 9% of the sample. What was sequenced was peripheral blood. The receptors here all came from a man younger than 40 with COVID-19, enrolled during active disease.

The chain uses TRBV7-2 and TRBJ1-4, with D perhaps TRBD1 (5 bases). From germline, CDR1 is SGHTA and CDR2 FQGNSA. The V end was cut by 4 bases, the J end by 7 bases, with 16 bases between. This CDR3 is 15 amino acids long. In nucleotides, the CDR3 is TGTGCCAGCAGCTCCGGGACTAAGCGAGGTGAAAAACTGTTTTTT. Its translation is CASSSGTKRGEKLFF.

This rearrangement joins TRBV30 to TRBJ1-3; TRBD1 is a possible D gene (6 bases). From germline, CDR1 is GTSNPN and CDR2 SVGIG (reference sequence). CDR3 length: 19 residues. V lost 0 bases, J lost 0 bases, and 21 bases lay in between. CDR3 nucleotides: TGTGCCTGGAGTGTTTATGGATTTAAGAGGGGGGGCTCTGGAAACACCATATATTTT. Encoded protein: CAWSVYGFKRGGSGNTIYF.

With respect to this clone: This specimen includes other DNA sequences encoding the same CDR3. This chain links TRBV7-2 with TRBJ2-3; 8 bases fit TRBD1. V dropped 4 bases and J dropped 1; count of bases not matched to a gene: 4. The CDR3 consists of 15 residues. Germline V gene lookup returns CDR1 SGHTA and CDR2 FQGNSA. The CDR3 region is CASSSGQGGTDTQYF. CDR3 coding DNA: TGTGCCAGCAGCTCCGGACAGGGAGGCACAGATACGCAGTATTTT.

The V and J genes are TRBV2 and TRBJ2-7; 9 nucleotides line up with TRBD1. This CDR3 comprises 13 residues. Trimming removed 3 bases from V and 9 bases from J; junction bases left unmatched: 6. Germline values: CDR1 SNHLY, CDR2 FYNNEI. The CDR3 loop reads CASSDGQGTGQYF. As DNA, the CDR3 is TGTGCCAGCAGTGACGGACAGGGGACTGGGCAGTACTTC. The variable domain in full, completed from reference TRBV2 and TRBJ2-7, reads EPEVTQTPSHQVTQMGQEVILRCVPISNHLYFYWYRQILGQKVEFLVSFYNNEISEKSEIFDDQFSVERPDGSNFTLKIRSTKLEDSAMYFCASSDGQGTGQYFGPGTRLTVT.

V is TRBV19 and J is TRBJ2-7; 7 positions agree with TRBD2. Losses at the gene ends were 1 base for V and 6 bases for J; bases not matched to a gene: 6. CDR1 and CDR2 from the germline V gene are LNHDA and SQIVND (reference sequence). The CDR3 has 14 amino acids. DNA of the CDR3: TGTGCCAGTAGTATAGGCGGGAGTTCCGGCGAGCAGTACTTC. Translation gives CASSIGGSSGEQYF. Looking up the rest from reference TRBV19 and TRBJ2-7 gives the full variable domain: DGGITQSPKYLFRKEGQNVTLSCEQNLNHDAMYWYRQDPGQGLRLIYYSQIVNDFQKGDIAEGYSVSREKKESFPLTVTSAQKNPTAFYLCASSIGGSSGEQYFGPGTRLTVT.

The rearrangement uses TRBV6-6 and TRBJ2-7; TRBD1 agrees at 10 bases. Germline V gene sequence: CDR1 MNHNY, CDR2 SVGAGI (reference sequence). After removal of 8 bases from V and 6 bases from J, the junction contained 7 bases not matched to a gene. The CDR3 extends over 13 amino acids. The CDR3 nucleotides read TGTGCCAGCCGTCGGACAGGGGGTTTCGAGCAGTACTTC. It codes for CASRRTGGFEQYF.

J is TRBJ2-5 and V is TRBV15, with D possibly TRBD1 on 5 matching bases. The CDR3 contains 14 residues. Germline V gene data show CDR1 as LNHNV and CDR2 as YYDKDF (reference sequence). The V gene lost 4 bases and the J gene lost 4 bases, with 13 bases spanning the gap. CDR3 sequence: CATSIQGSGETQYF. The CDR3 bases are TGTGCCACCAGCATTCAGGGTTCTGGAGAGACCCAGTACTTC. The whole variable domain, filled in from reference TRBV15 and TRBJ2-5, reads DAMVIQNPRYQVTQFGKPVTLSCSQTLNHNVMYWYQQKSSQAPKLLFHYYDKDFNNEADTPDNFQSRRPNTSFCFLDIRSPGLGDTAMYLCATSIQGSGETQYFGPGTRLLVL.

The chain combines TRBV25-1 with TRBJ2-1; TRBD2 matches 7 bases. Germline trimming cut 6 bases from V and 8 bases from J; bases unmatched to any gene: 10. In germline, CDR1 is MGHDK, CDR2 SYGVNS. The CDR3 totals 14 residues. The CDR3 sequence is CASSPRTSRDEQFF. DNA for the CDR3: TGTGCCAGCAGCCCAAGGACTAGTAGAGATGAGCAGTTCTTC.

V gene TRBV5-4 combines with J gene TRBJ2-3; D not resolved. CDR3 length: 14 amino acids. The germline V gene encodes CDR1 SGHNT and CDR2 YYREEE (reference sequence). Trimming left V 0 bases short and J 2 bases short, with 7 bases between. The CDR3 here is CASSLDSITDTQYF. For the CDR3, the DNA is TGTGCCAGCAGCTTGGATAGCATCACAGATACGCAGTATTTT. Together with reference TRBV5-4 and TRBJ2-3, the CDR3 gives the full variable domain: ETGVTQSPTHLIKTRGQQVTLRCSSQSGHNTVSWYQQALGQGPQFIFQYYREEENGRGNFPPRFSGLQFPNYSSELNVNALELDDSALYLCASSLDSITDTQYFGPGTRLTVL.

V usage is TRBV4-1 and J usage is TRBJ2-7; 9 nucleotides line up with TRBD1. Germline CDR1 and CDR2: MGHRA and YSYEKL. The V segment lost 1 base and the J segment 3 bases; nucleotides outside the gene matches: 7. The CDR3 is made up of 16 amino acids. The CDR3 coding sequence is TGCGCCAGCAGCCAAGTATCAACAGGGGGCAGCTACGAGCAGTACTTC. This translates into CASSQVSTGGSYEQYF.

The chain is built from TRBV4-3 and TRBJ1-2; D is ambiguous. V was pared by 3 bases and J by 8 bases, with 16 bases between. The length of the CDR3 is 14 residues. Germline CDR1 and CDR2: LGHNA and YSLEER. Here the CDR3 DNA reads TGCGCCAGCAGCCACGGACGGGAGGTGCGAGGCTACACCTTC. This encodes CASSHGREVRGYTF.

J is TRBJ2-3 and V is TRBV5-1; 8 bases align to TRBD2. This CDR3 has 14 amino acids. The V segment lost 2 bases and the J segment 5 bases; nucleotides outside the gene matches: 4. Germline loops: CDR1 SGHRS, CDR2 YFSETQ. CDR3 nucleotide sequence: TGCGCCAGCAGCTTTACAGCGGGAGAAGATACGCAGTATTTT. Residues: CASSFTAGEDTQYF.

The J gene is TRBJ1-1, the V gene TRBV24-1; unclear D gene. With 1 base removed from V and 4 bases from J, the gap between germline ends came to 6 bases. Per germline, CDR1 KGHDR and CDR2 SFDVKD. The CDR3 runs 13 residues. The DNA for the CDR3 is TGTGCCACCAGTGATTTTCCAGTCACTGAAGCTTTCTTT. The encoded protein is CATSDFPVTEAFF.

The V call is TRBV6-5, the J call TRBJ2-5, with D possibly TRBD2 on 6 matching bases. CDR3 length equals 13 residues. The germline V gene encodes CDR1 MNHEY and CDR2 SVGAGI. V was trimmed by 10 bases and J by 2 bases, leaving 14 bases between them. The CDR3 DNA follows: TGTGCCACCCGGAGGGCGGGTCAAGAGACCCAGTACTTC. Protein product: CATRRAGQETQYF.

V gene TRBV29-1 combines with J gene TRBJ1-1; 7 bases line up with TRBD1. The junction had 5 bases not matched to a gene; V was cut back by 7 bases and J by 0 bases. The CDR3 length is 13 residues. CDR1 is SQVTM and CDR2 is ANQGSEA in the germline V gene. DNA for the CDR3: TGCAGCGCTGACAGGGAACTGAACACTGAAGCTTTCTTT. Translation gives CSADRELNTEAFF.

The CDR3 bases are TGTGCCAGCAGTACATCGGGACAAGGGGTTTTTGGCTACACCTTC. It translates to CASSTSGQGVFGYTF. The rearrangement uses TRBV28 and TRBJ1-2, with D possibly being TRBD1 (6 bases). The length of the CDR3 is 15 residues. Germline V gene data show CDR1 as MDHEN and CDR2 as SYDVKM. Trimming took off 5 bases at V and 7 bases at J, with 20 bases between the two ends.

This clone was counted once. The chain has TRBV11-3 and TRBJ2-1; 7 nucleotides align to TRBD1. CDR3 length equals 15 residues. Trimming at V came to 5 bases and at J to 9 bases, leaving 13 bases not matched to a gene. From germline, CDR1 is SGHNT and CDR2 YENEEA. CDR3 DNA sequence: TGTGCCAGCAGCGCCCACAGGGGACGAACGAGTGAGCAGTTCTTC. Encoded protein: CASSAHRGRTSEQFF.

V and J are TRBV19 and TRBJ2-3; 8 bases match TRBD2. CDR1 is LNHDA, CDR2 SQIVND, per germline (reference sequence). This CDR3 is built from 14 residues. Losses at the gene ends were 3 bases for V and 3 bases for J; bases not matched to a gene: 2. CDR3 residues: CASSIAGGTDTQYF. In DNA form, the CDR3 reads TGTGCCAGTAGTATTGCGGGGGGTACAGATACGCAGTATTTT.

The genes are TRBV6-1 and TRBJ1-5; D gene unclear. The CDR3 sequence is 15 residues long. V dropped 2 bases and J dropped 2 bases, with 10 bases sitting between them. CDR1 is MNHNS and CDR2 is SASEGT in the germline V gene. As DNA, the CDR3 is TGTGCCAGCAGTGAATGGGGAGCGGGCAATCAGCCCCAGCATTTT. This gives the protein CASSEWGAGNQPQHF.

V is TRBV28 and J is TRBJ2-7, with 11 bases identical to TRBD1. From germline, CDR1 is MDHEN and CDR2 SYDVKM. This CDR3 comprises 15 residues. V was pared by 4 bases and J by 4 bases, with 6 bases of the junction left unmatched. CDR3 in DNA: TGTGCCAGCAGTTCCCCTGGGACAGGGGGTTACGAGCAGTACTTC. This encodes CASSSPGTGGYEQYF.

The CDR3 nucleotides are TGTGCCAGCAGGCAGGGAGTAGCGGGAGAGGGTGAGCAGTTCTTC. It encodes CASRQGVAGEGEQFF. The gene calls are TRBV7-9 and TRBJ2-1, with TRBD2 matching over 9 bases. Germline V CDR1 and CDR2: SEHNR, FQNEAQ (reference sequence). With 6 bases clipped from V and 9 bases from J, the junction kept 12 bases outside the gene matches. CDR3 length: 15 amino acids.